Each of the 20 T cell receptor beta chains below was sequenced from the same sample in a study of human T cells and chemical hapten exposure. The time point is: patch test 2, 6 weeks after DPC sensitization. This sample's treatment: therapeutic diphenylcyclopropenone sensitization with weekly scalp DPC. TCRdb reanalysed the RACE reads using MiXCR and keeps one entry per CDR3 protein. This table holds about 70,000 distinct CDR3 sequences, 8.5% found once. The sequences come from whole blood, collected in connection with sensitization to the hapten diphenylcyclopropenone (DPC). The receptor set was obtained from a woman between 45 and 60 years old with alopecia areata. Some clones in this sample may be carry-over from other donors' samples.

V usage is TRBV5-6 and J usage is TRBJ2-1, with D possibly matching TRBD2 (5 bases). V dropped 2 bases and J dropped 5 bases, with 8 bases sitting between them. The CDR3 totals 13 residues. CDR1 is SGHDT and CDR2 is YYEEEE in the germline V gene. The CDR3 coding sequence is TGTGCCAGCAGCTTCTGGGGAGACAATGAGCAGTTCTTC. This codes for CASSFWGDNEQFF.

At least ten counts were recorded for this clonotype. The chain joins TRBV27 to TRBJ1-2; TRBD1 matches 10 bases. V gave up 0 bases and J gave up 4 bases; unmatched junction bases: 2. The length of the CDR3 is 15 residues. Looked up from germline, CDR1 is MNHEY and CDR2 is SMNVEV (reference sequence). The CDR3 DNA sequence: TGTGCCAGCAGTTTATCGACAGGGGGCGTCTATGGCTACACCTTC. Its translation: CASSLSTGGVYGYTF.

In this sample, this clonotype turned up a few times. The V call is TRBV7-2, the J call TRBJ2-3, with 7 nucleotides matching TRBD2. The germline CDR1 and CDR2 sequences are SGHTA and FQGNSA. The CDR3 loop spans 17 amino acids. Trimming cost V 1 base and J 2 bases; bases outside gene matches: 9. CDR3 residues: CASSLVGGSSLTDTQYF. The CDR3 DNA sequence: TGTGCCAGCAGCTTAGTAGGCGGGAGTTCCCTCACAGATACGCAGTATTTT.

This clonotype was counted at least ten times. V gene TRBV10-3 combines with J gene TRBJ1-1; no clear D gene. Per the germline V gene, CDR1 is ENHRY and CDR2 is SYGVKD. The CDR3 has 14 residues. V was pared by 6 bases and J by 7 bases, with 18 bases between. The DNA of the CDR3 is TGTGCCATCAGCAAGGCGGGTGAGACGATTGAAGCTTTCTTT. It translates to CAISKAGETIEAFF.

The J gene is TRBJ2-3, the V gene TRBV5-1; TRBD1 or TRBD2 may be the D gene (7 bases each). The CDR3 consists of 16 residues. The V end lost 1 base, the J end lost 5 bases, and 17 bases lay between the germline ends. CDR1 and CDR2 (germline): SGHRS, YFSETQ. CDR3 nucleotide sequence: TGCGCCAGCAGCTTGTCATCAGGGGGGGGGAGAGATACGCAGTATTTT. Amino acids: CASSLSSGGGRDTQYF. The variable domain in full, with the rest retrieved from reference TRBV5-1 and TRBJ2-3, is KAGVTQTPRYLIKTRGQQVTLSCSPISGHRSVSWYQQTPGQGLQFLFEYFSETQRNKGNFPGRFSGRQFSNSRSEMNVSTLELGDSALYLCASSLSSGGGRDTQYFGPGTRLTVL.

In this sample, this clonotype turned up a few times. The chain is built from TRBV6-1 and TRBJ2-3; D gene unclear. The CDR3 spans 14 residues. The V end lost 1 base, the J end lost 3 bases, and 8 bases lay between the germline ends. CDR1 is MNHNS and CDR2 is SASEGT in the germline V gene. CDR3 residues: CASSEGDGTDTQYF. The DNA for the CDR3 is TGTGCCAGCAGTGAAGGTGACGGGACAGATACGCAGTATTTT.

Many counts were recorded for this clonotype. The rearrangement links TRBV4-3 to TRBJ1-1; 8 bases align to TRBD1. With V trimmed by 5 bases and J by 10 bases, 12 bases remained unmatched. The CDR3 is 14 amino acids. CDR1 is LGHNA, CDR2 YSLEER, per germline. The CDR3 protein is CASSTGTGIRGAFF. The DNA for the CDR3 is TGCGCCAGCAGCACGGGGACAGGCATCCGGGGAGCTTTCTTT.

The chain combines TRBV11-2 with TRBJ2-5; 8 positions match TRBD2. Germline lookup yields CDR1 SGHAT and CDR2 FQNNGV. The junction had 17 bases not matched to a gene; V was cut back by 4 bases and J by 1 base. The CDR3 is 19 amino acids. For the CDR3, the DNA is TGTGCCAGCAGCTCTGAATATTACTCGATCAGCGGGAGCCAAGAGACCCAGTACTTC. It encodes CASSSEYYSISGSQETQYF.

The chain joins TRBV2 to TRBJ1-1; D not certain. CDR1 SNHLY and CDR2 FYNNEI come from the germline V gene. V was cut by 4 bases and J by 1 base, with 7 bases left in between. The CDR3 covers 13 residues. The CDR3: CASSVGENTEAFF. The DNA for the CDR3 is TGTGCCAGCAGTGTCGGGGAGAACACTGAAGCTTTCTTT.

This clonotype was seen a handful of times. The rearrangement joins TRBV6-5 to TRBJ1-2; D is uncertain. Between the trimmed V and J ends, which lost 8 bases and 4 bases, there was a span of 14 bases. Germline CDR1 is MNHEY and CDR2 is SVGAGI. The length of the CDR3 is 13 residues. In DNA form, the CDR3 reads TGTGCCAGCTCCCCCGCCCAAGGCTATGGCTACACCTTC. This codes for CASSPAQGYGYTF.

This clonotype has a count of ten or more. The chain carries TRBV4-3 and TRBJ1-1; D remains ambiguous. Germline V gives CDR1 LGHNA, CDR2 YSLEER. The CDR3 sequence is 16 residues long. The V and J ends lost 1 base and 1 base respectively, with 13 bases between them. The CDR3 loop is CASSQVSLAENTEAFF. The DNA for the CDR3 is TGCGCCAGCAGCCAAGTTAGCCTTGCAGAGAACACTGAAGCTTTCTTT.

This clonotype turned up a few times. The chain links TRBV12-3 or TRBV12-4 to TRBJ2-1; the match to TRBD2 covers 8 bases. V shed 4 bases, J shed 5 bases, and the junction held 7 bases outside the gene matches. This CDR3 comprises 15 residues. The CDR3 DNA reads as TGTGCCAGCAGTTCGAGCGGGAGAGGGAACAATGAGCAGTTCTTC. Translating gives CASSSSGRGNNEQFF.

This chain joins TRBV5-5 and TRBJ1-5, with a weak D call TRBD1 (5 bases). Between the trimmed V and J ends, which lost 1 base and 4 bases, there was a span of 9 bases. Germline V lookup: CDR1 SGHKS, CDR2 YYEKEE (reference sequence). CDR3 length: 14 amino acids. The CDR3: CASSLLQGNQPQHF. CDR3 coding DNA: TGTGCCAGCAGCTTGCTTCAGGGAAATCAGCCCCAGCATTTT.

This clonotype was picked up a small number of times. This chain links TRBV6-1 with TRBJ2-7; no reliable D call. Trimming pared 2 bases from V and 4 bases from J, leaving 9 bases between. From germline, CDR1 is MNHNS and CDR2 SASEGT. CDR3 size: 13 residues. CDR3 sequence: CASSESARYEQYF. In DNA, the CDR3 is TGTGCCAGCAGTGAATCGGCCCGGTACGAGCAGTACTTC.

CDR3 DNA sequence: TGTGCCAGCAGCTTATATGGCCCGGCAGATACGCAGTATTTT. Residues: CASSLYGPADTQYF. This sequence joins TRBV7-8 and TRBJ2-3; D remains unclear. V dropped 2 bases and J dropped 4 bases, with 10 bases sitting between them. The CDR3 loop spans 14 amino acids. Germline values: CDR1 SGHVS, CDR2 FQNEAQ.

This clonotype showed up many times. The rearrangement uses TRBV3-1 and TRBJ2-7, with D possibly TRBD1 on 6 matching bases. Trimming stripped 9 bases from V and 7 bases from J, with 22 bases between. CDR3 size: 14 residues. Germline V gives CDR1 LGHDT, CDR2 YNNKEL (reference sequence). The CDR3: CASISRDTGGEQYF. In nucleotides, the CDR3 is TGTGCCAGTATTTCCCGGGACACCGGCGGTGAGCAGTACTTC.

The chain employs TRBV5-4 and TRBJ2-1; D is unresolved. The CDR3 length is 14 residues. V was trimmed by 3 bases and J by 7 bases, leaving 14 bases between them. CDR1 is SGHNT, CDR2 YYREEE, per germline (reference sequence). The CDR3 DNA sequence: TGTGCCAGCAGCTCCTCTAGAAGCAGGAATGAGCAGTTCTTC. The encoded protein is CASSSSRSRNEQFF.

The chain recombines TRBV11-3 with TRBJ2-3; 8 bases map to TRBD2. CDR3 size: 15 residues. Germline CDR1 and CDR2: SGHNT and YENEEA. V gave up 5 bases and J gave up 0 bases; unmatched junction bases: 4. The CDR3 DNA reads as TGTGCCAGCAGCCCGGGGGGGGGTAGCACAGATACGCAGTATTTT. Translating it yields CASSPGGGSTDTQYF.

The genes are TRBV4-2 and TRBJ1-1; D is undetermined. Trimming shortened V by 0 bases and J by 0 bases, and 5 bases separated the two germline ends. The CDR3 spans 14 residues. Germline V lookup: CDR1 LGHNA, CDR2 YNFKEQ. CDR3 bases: TGTGCCAGCAGCCAAGATTTGATGAACACTGAAGCTTTCTTT. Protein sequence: CASSQDLMNTEAFF.

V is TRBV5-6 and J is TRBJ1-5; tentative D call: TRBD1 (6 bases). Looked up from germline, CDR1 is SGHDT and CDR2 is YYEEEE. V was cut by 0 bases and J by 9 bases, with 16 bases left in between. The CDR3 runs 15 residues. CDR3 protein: CASSLGTGQMAPQHF. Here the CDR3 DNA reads TGTGCCAGCAGCTTGGGTACGGGACAAATGGCGCCCCAGCATTTT.